This T cell receptor (beta chain) is from a study of response to subunit inactivated influenza vaccine. This clonotype was seen more than once but under ten times. One entry per CDR3 protein, called by TCRdb with MiXCR from the RT-PCR reads. The data show more than 400,000 distinct CDR3 sequences, roughly 7.9% seen once. The sequences come from PBMCs from blood, collected less than 30 months after vaccination. This receptor was obtained from a man between 50 and 69 years old who received an inactivated influenza vaccine.

In DNA form, the CDR3 reads TGTGCCAGCAGCCAAGATGATGGGGGGAGGGCTTTCTTT. This gives the protein CASSQDDGGRAFF. This chain joins TRBV3-1 and TRBJ1-1, with D maybe TRBD1 (5 bases). V lost 0 bases and J 11 bases, leaving 13 bases between the germline ends. The CDR3 is made up of 13 amino acids. From germline, CDR1 is LGHDT and CDR2 YNNKEL (reference sequence).